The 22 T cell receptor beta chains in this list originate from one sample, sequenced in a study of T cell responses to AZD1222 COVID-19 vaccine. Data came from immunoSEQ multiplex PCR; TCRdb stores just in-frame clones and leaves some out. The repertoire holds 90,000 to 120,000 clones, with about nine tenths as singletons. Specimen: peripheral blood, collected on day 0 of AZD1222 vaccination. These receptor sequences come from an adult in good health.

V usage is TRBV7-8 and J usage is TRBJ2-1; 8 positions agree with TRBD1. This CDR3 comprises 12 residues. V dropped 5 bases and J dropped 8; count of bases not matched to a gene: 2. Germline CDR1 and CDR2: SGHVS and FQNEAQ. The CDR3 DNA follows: TGTGCCAGCAGCCCAGGGGGCGATGAGCAGTTCTTC. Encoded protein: CASSPGGDEQFF.

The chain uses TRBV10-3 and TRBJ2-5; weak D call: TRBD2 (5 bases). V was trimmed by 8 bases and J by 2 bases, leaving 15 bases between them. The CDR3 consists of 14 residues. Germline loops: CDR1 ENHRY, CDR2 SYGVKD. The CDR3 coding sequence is TGTGCCATCCGGCCGCGGGCGGATCAAGAGACCCAGTACTTC. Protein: CAIRPRADQETQYF.

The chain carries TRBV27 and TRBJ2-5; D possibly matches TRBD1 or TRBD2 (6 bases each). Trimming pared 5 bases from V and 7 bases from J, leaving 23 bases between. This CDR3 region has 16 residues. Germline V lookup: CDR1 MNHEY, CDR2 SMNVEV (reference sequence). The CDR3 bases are TGTGCCAGCAGTCCCCCGGTTACAGGGACTGAGGGGACCCAGTACTTC. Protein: CASSPPVTGTEGTQYF.

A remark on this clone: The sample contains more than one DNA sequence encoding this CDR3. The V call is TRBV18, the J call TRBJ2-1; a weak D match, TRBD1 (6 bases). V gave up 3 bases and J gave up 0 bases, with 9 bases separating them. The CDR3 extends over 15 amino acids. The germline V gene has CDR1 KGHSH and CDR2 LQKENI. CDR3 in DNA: TGTGCCAGCTCACCCGACAGGAGCTCCTACAATGAGCAGTTCTTC. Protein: CASSPDRSSYNEQFF.

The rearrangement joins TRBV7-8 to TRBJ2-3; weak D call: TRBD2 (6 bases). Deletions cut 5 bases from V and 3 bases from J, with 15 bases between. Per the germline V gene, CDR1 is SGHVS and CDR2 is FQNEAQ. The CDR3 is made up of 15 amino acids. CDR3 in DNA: TGTGCCAGCAGCCCCTCGATCGGGGGAACAGATACGCAGTATTTT. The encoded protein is CASSPSIGGTDTQYF.

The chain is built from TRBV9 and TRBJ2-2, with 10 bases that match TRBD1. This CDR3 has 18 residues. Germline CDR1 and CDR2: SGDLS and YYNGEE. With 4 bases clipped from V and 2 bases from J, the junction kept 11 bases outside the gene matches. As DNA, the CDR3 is TGTGCCAGCAGCCTGGGAGCGGGGGACAGGGGAAACACCGGGGAGCTGTTTTTT. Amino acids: CASSLGAGDRGNTGELFF.

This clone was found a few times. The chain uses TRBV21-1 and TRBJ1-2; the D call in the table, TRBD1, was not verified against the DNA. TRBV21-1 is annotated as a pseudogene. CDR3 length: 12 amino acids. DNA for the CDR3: TGTGCCAGCAGCAAGCAGGGCTATGGCTACACCTTC. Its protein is CASSKQGYGYTF.

The CDR3 loop is CASNSMDARAFF. The CDR3, as DNA: TGTGCCAGTAATAGTATGGACGCTAGAGCTTTCTTT. The J gene is TRBJ1-1, the V gene TRBV19; no clear D gene. The CDR3 runs 12 residues. The V gene lost 7 bases and the J gene lost 10 bases, with 16 bases spanning the gap. The germline V gene encodes CDR1 LNHDA and CDR2 SQIVND (reference sequence).

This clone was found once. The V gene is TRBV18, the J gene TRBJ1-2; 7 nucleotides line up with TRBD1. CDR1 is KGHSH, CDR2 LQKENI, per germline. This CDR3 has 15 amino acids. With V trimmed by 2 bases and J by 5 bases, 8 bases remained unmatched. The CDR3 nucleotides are TGTGCCAGCTCACCATTGGACAGGCAATCGTATGGCTACACCTTC. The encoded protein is CASSPLDRQSYGYTF.

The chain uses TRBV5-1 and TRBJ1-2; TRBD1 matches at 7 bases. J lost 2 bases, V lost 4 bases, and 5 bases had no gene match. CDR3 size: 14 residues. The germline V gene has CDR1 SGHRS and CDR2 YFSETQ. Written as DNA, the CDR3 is TGCGCCAGCAGCACCCAGGGACAGAACTATGGCTACACCTTC. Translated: CASSTQGQNYGYTF.

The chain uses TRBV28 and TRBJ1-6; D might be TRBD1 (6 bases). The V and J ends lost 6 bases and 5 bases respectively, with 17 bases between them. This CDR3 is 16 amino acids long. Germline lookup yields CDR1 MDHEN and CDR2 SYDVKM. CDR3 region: CASRVIQGKNNSPLHF. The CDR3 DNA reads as TGTGCCAGCAGGGTAATACAGGGAAAAAATAATTCACCCCTCCACTTT.

The CDR3 DNA follows: TGTGCCAGCAGTCCAACTACCGGGACAGGGGAACAGCCCCAGCATTTT. Amino acids: CASSPTTGTGEQPQHF. This sequence joins TRBV28 and TRBJ1-5, with 10 bases that match TRBD1. Germline lookup yields CDR1 MDHEN and CDR2 SYDVKM. The CDR3 consists of 16 residues. Trimming removed 5 bases from V and 7 bases from J; junction bases left unmatched: 11.

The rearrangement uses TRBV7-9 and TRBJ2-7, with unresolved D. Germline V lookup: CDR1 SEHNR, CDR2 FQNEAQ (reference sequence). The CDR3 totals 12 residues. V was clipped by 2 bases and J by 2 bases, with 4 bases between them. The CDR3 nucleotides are TGTGCCAGCAGCTTACAAGCCTACGAGCAGTACTTC. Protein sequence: CASSLQAYEQYF. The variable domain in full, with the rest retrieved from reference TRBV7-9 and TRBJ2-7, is DTGVSQNPRHKITKRGQNVTFRCDPISEHNRLYWYRQTLGQGPEFLTYFQNEAQLEKSRLLSDRFSAERPKGSFSTLEIQRTEQGDSAMYLCASSLQAYEQYFGPGTRLTVT.

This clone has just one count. CDR3 nucleotide sequence: TGTGCCAGCAGTTCCGGGACGCAAAGTGAAGCTTTCTTT. As protein: CASSSGTQSEAFF. The genes are TRBV6-5 and TRBJ1-1, with D possibly matching TRBD1 (5 bases). The V end lost 4 bases, the J end lost 7 bases, and 13 bases lay between the germline ends. The germline V gene encodes CDR1 MNHEY and CDR2 SVGAGI. This CDR3 comprises 13 residues.

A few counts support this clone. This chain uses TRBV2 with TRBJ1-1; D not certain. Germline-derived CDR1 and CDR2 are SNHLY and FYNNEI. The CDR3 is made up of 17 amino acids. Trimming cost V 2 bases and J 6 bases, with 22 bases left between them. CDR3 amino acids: CASSEIGVLAHSAEAFF. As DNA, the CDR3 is TGTGCCAGCAGTGAAATTGGCGTACTTGCGCACTCGGCTGAAGCTTTCTTT.

The CDR3: CASSQDRVNAFF. The CDR3 nucleotides read TGTGCCAGCAGCCAAGATAGGGTTAATGCTTTCTTT. The J gene is TRBJ1-1, the V gene TRBV4-2; unclear D gene. Between the trimmed V and J ends, which lost 0 bases and 11 bases, there was a span of 10 bases. The CDR3 is made up of 12 amino acids. In germline, CDR1 is LGHNA, CDR2 YNFKEQ.

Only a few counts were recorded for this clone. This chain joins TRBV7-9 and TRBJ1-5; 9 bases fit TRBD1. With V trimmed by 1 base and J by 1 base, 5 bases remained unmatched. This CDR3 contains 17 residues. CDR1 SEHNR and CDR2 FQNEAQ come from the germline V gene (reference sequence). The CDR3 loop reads CASSLVGTGNSNQPQHF. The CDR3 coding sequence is TGTGCCAGCAGCTTAGTAGGGACAGGGAACAGCAATCAGCCCCAGCATTTT.

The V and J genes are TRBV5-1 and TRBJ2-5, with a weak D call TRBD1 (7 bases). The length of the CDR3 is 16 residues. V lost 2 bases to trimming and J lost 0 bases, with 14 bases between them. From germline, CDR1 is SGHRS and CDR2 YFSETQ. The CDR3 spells CASSLIGGTDQETQYF. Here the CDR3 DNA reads TGCGCCAGCAGCTTAATCGGAGGGACAGACCAAGAGACCCAGTACTTC.

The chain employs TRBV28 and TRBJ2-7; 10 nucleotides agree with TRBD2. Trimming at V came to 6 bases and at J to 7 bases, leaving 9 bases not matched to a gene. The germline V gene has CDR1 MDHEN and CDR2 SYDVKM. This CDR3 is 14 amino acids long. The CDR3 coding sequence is TGTGCCAGCAGGACCCCGGGACTAGCGCGGGAGCAGTACTTC. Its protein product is CASRTPGLAREQYF.

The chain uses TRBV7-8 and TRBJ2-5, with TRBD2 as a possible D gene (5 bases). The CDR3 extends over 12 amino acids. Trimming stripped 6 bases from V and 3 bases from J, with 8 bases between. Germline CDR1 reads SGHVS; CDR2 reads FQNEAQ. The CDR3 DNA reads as TGTGCCAGCAGGGAGGAGAAAGAGACCCAGTACTTC. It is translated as CASREEKETQYF.

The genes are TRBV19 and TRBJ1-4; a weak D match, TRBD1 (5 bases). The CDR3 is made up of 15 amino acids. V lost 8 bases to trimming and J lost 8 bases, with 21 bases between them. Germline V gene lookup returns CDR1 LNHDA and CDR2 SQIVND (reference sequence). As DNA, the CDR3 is TGTGCCAGTCCCCCCAGCTGGCAGGGAGGGGAAAAACTGTTTTTT. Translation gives CASPPSWQGGEKLFF. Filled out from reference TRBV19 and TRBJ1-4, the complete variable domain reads DGGITQSPKYLFRKEGQNVTLSCEQNLNHDAMYWYRQDPGQGLRLIYYSQIVNDFQKGDIAEGYSVSREKKESFPLTVTSAQKNPTAFYLCASPPSWQGGEKLFFGSGTQLSVL.

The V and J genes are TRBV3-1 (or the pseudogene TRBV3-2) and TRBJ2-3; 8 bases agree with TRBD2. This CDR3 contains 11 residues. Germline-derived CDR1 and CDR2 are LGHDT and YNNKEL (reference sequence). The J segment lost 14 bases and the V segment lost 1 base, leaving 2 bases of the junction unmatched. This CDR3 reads CASSQGTSLYF. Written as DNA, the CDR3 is TGTGCCAGCAGCCAAGGGACTAGCCTGTATTTT.